Below, one TCR beta chain is given with its context. Its matching antigen is unknown. This entry comes from a study of vaccination and CD4 T cells after COVID-19. As for the study in general: The convalescents included six males and four females, and among them two were Hispanic while seven were Caucasian. Vaccinees got either two BNT162b2 doses or two mRNA-1273 doses. Post-vaccine sampling followed dose two by a median approximately 70 days (range 14 to 241). Study outcomes and limitations: Post-vaccination reactive clonotypes (median roughly 35) did not differ significantly from post-infection (under 22).

Treatment specified: approximately 9-day PBMC culture with coronavirus spike peptide pools or control peptides (ViraFEST assay). The Oncomine TCR Beta short-read assay was applied to DNA of cultured CD4+ T cells. TCRdb recomputed calls from the PCR reads with MiXCR, one row per CDR3 protein. Found here are about 8,800 distinct CDR3 sequences, approximately 48% of them singletons; the top ten hold under 10%. V lost 2 bases and J lost 0, with 8 bases in between. The CDR3 length is 15 residues. The V gene's germline CDR1 is MNHNS and CDR2 SASEGT. This sequence joins TRBV6-1 and TRBJ1-5; unclear D gene. Source material: CD4+ T cells from blood, cultured in vitro. The TCR was taken from a human donor who had recovered from COVID-19. The CDR3: CASSEWFNSNQPQHF. The CDR3 DNA sequence: TGTGCCAGCAGTGAATGGTTCAATAGCAATCAGCCCCAGCATTTT.